The 22 T cell receptor beta chains in this list originate from one sample, sequenced in a study of regulatory T cells in long-lasting Graves disease. As for time point: persistent/refractory GD, antithyroid drugs over 5 years with positive TRAb. The TCR library was made from RNA that had been extracted from PBMCs in TRIzol. According to the study, TCR beta libraries were built with iRepertoire HTBI primers and CDR3-region Arm-PCR. Via MiXCR, TCRdb re-called the multiplex PCR reads, giving one row per CDR3 protein. The sample lists roughly 450,000 distinct CDR3 sequences, roughly 22% occurring once. The sample was peripheral blood mononuclear cells (PBMCs), taken when the disease was refractory, from a patient treated with antithyroid drugs. These receptors were taken from a female donor with Graves disease.

The chain couples TRBV30 to TRBJ1-6; possible D gene TRBD1, 6 bases. Germline V gene lookup returns CDR1 GTSNPN and CDR2 SVGIG (reference sequence). The CDR3 runs 13 residues. V lost 5 bases and J lost 7, with 12 bases in between. CDR3 region: CAWLDRRNSPLHF. The DNA of the CDR3 is TGTGCCTGGCTCGACAGGAGGAATTCACCCCTCCACTTT.

At least ten counts were recorded for this clonotype. The V gene is TRBV6-1, the J gene TRBJ2-6, with 8 positions matching TRBD1. With 4 bases clipped from V and 0 bases from J, the junction kept 8 bases outside the gene matches. Germline assignment: CDR1 MNHNS and CDR2 SASEGT. The length of the CDR3 is 18 residues. The CDR3 nucleotides read TGTGCCAGCAGTGGGCGACAGGGGACCCGCTCTGGGGCCAACGTCCTGACTTTC. Translated, it gives CASSGRQGTRSGANVLTF.

This clonotype was observed at least ten times. V usage is TRBV27 and J usage is TRBJ2-7; 9 positions agree with TRBD1. The germline CDR1 and CDR2 sequences are MNHEY and SMNVEV (reference sequence). The CDR3 runs to 16 residues. Losses at the gene ends were 5 bases for V and 3 bases for J; bases not matched to a gene: 11. The CDR3 spells CASSLKSGQGGYEQYF. In DNA, the CDR3 is TGTGCCAGCAGTCTAAAATCGGGACAGGGCGGCTACGAGCAGTACTTC.

This rearrangement joins TRBV6-1 to TRBJ2-5, with D possibly TRBD2 on 6 matching bases. The germline CDR1 and CDR2 sequences are MNHNS and SASEGT. Trimming cost V 5 bases and J 6 bases, with 13 bases left between them. This CDR3 has 13 residues. CDR3 in amino acids: CASSTPTSKTQYF. The CDR3 DNA reads as TGTGCCAGCAGTACCCCGACTAGTAAGACCCAGTACTTC.

This chain connects TRBV9 to TRBJ2-4; tentative D call: TRBD2 (5 bases). Germline lookup yields CDR1 SGDLS and CDR2 YYNGEE. Trimming took 7 bases from V and 8 from J, leaving 13 bases between them. The CDR3 is 12 residues long. The DNA for the CDR3 is TGTGCCAGCTCCGCACGGGGAGACATTCAGTACTTC. This gives the protein CASSARGDIQYF.

This clonotype was counted ten times or more. This chain uses TRBV27 with TRBJ2-5; a possible D gene is TRBD1 (6 bases). Germline lookup yields CDR1 MNHEY and CDR2 SMNVEV (reference sequence). CDR3 length: 15 amino acids. Trimming stripped 6 bases from V and 6 bases from J, with 20 bases between. DNA for the CDR3: TGTGCCAGCAGACCGCCTAGGAGTCAGGGGAAGACCCAGTACTTC. Protein sequence: CASRPPRSQGKTQYF.

The chain employs TRBV12-3 or TRBV12-4 and TRBJ2-2, with D perhaps assigned TRBD1 or TRBD2 (5 bases each). V lost 2 bases, J lost 7 bases, and 14 bases lay in between. There are 15 residues in the CDR3. CDR3 sequence reads: CASSLSGPWLGELFF. Written as DNA, the CDR3 is TGTGCCAGCAGTTTATCGGGGCCTTGGCTCGGGGAGCTGTTTTTT.

This chain links TRBV7-2 with TRBJ2-1; unclear D gene. The V end was cut by 2 bases, the J end by 3 bases, with 14 bases between. The CDR3 totals 16 residues. Germline CDR1 is SGHTA and CDR2 is FQGNSA. The CDR3 nucleotides are TGTGCCAGCAGCTTATTCAAGTACCCACGCTACAATGAGCAGTTCTTC. It specifies CASSLFKYPRYNEQFF.

This clonotype has ten or more counts. The chain employs TRBV11-2 and TRBJ1-1; D may be TRBD1 (6 bases). V lost 5 bases to trimming and J lost 4 bases, with 14 bases between them. CDR3 length: 14 residues. Looked up from germline, CDR1 is SGHAT and CDR2 is FQNNGV. The CDR3 region has the DNA TGTGCCAGCAGCCCTCTGACAGGACCCACTGAAGCTTTCTTT. This gives the protein CASSPLTGPTEAFF. Filled out from reference TRBV11-2 and TRBJ1-1, the complete variable domain reads EAGVAQSPRYKIIEKRQSVAFWCNPISGHATLYWYQQILGQGPKLLIQFQNNGVVDDSQLPKDRFSAERLKGVDSTLKIQPAKLEDSAVYLCASSPLTGPTEAFFGQGTRLTVV.

This clonotype was counted between two and nine times. The rearrangement links TRBV12-3 or TRBV12-4 to TRBJ2-2; possibly TRBD2 for D (6 bases). CDR3 length: 12 amino acids. The ends were cut back, 6 bases at V and 8 bases at J, with 10 bases in the middle. The CDR3 sequence is CASRPGRGELFF. In nucleotides, the CDR3 is TGTGCCAGCAGACCAGGGAGGGGGGAGCTGTTTTTT.

The chain couples TRBV29-1 to TRBJ1-6; 7 nucleotides align to TRBD1. After removal of 6 bases from V and 10 bases from J, the junction contained 9 bases not matched to a gene. Per germline, CDR1 SQVTM and CDR2 ANQGSEA. The CDR3 extends over 13 amino acids. The CDR3 is CSVRTGSGSPLHF. The CDR3 region has the DNA TGCAGCGTCCGGACAGGATCCGGATCACCCCTCCACTTT.

Turning to this clonotype: A much larger clone differs from this one at a single base, so this may be a read error. The gene calls are TRBV6-1 and TRBJ1-5; the D gene is possibly TRBD1 (5 bases). This CDR3 has 14 residues. Germline lookup yields CDR1 MNHNS and CDR2 SASEGT. Trimming removed 6 bases at V and 9 bases at J, with 18 bases between. DNA for the CDR3: TGTGCCAGCAGCAAACCCCAGGGCAGTCGGCCCCAGCATTTT. This translates into CASSKPQGSRPQHF.

The V gene is TRBV4-2, the J gene TRBJ2-7, with 12 nucleotides matching TRBD2. Per the germline V gene, CDR1 is LGHNA and CDR2 is YNFKEQ. The CDR3 consists of 15 residues. V dropped 0 bases and J dropped 6; count of bases not matched to a gene: 3. Here the CDR3 DNA reads TGTGCCAGCAGCCAAGATTGGACTAGCGGGATCGAGCAGTACTTC. It is translated as CASSQDWTSGIEQYF.

This clonotype was recorded a few times. The chain employs TRBV14 and TRBJ1-2; 8 bases match TRBD1. The CDR3 sequence is 15 residues long. Germline V gives CDR1 SGHDN, CDR2 FVKESK. V trimming: 1 base; J trimming: 7 bases; junction bases outside the gene matches: 8. The DNA of the CDR3 is TGTGCCAGCAGCCAAGGTTCGGACAGGGCGGGTGGCTACACCTTC. Translation: CASSQGSDRAGGYTF.

The J gene is TRBJ1-4, the V gene TRBV12-3 or TRBV12-4, with 10 bases fitting TRBD1. The CDR3 runs 14 residues. The junction had 3 bases not matched to a gene; V was cut back by 6 bases and J by 5 bases. The CDR3: CASRPGQGNEKLFF. In nucleotides, the CDR3 is TGTGCCAGCAGACCGGGACAGGGGAATGAAAAACTGTTTTTT.

This clonotype has more than one count but fewer than ten. CDR3 nucleotides: TGTGCCAGCAGCCCGGGGGGGGGCGGGGAAATCTACGAGCAGTACTTC. This translates into CASSPGGGGEIYEQYF. The gene calls are TRBV9 and TRBJ2-7; 8 positions match TRBD2. This CDR3 is 16 amino acids long. Germline V gene sequence: CDR1 SGDLS, CDR2 YYNGEE. Losses at the gene ends were 4 bases for V and 3 bases for J; bases not matched to a gene: 12.

This clonotype has at least ten counts. V and J are TRBV20-1 and TRBJ1-6; D may be TRBD1 (5 bases). Germline CDR1 reads DFQATT; CDR2 reads SNEGSKA (reference sequence). Trimming stripped 6 bases from V and 6 bases from J, with 15 bases between. This CDR3 has 14 amino acids. CDR3 in DNA: TGCAGTGCGGATCAGCCGGGGGGTAATTCACCCCTCCACTTT. Protein sequence: CSADQPGGNSPLHF.

This chain joins TRBV12-3 or TRBV12-4 and TRBJ2-3; TRBD2 is a possible D gene (6 bases). The V gene lost 8 bases and the J gene lost 2 bases, with 11 bases spanning the gap. The CDR3 is 13 residues long. CDR3 coding DNA: TGTGCCAGCTCCTGGGACTTCACAGATACGCAGTATTTT. Protein product: CASSWDFTDTQYF.

There are many counts of this clonotype. This rearrangement joins TRBV7-9 to TRBJ2-7; TRBD1 matches 7 bases. Germline V gives CDR1 SEHNR, CDR2 FQNEAQ (reference sequence). The CDR3 totals 16 residues. The junction had 16 bases not matched to a gene; V was cut back by 5 bases and J by 6 bases. CDR3 DNA sequence: TGTGCCAGCAGCAACGGAGAGGGACAGATGCCTCTCGAGCAGTACTTC. Its protein product is CASSNGEGQMPLEQYF.

This clonotype has only one observation. The junction and the germline gene differ at one end; a read error may be behind it. V usage is TRBV6-2 or TRBV6-3 and J usage is TRBJ1-1; D not certain. CDR3 length equals 13 residues. Germline CDR1 and CDR2: MNHEY and SVGEGT. CDR3 in DNA: TGTACCAGCACCACCGCCCTTCGGACTGAAGCTTTCTTT. Translated: CTSTTALRTEAFF.

This clonotype was counted a few times. V usage is TRBV28 and J usage is TRBJ2-7, with D hard to call. This CDR3 comprises 13 residues. CDR1 is MDHEN and CDR2 is SYDVKM in the germline V gene. Trimming shortened V by 3 bases and J by 6 bases, and 12 bases separated the two germline ends. CDR3 nucleotides: TGTGCCAGCAGTTTGGCGACGCCGGTCGAGCAGTACTTC. As protein: CASSLATPVEQYF.

The chain couples TRBV19 to TRBJ1-4; unclear D gene. The germline V and J ends were trimmed by 10 bases and 5 bases, with 14 bases remaining between them. Per germline, CDR1 LNHDA and CDR2 SQIVND (reference sequence). The CDR3 consists of 13 residues. The CDR3, as DNA: TGTGCCACCTCGGACGGGCTCAATGAAAAACTGTTTTTT. This encodes CATSDGLNEKLFF.